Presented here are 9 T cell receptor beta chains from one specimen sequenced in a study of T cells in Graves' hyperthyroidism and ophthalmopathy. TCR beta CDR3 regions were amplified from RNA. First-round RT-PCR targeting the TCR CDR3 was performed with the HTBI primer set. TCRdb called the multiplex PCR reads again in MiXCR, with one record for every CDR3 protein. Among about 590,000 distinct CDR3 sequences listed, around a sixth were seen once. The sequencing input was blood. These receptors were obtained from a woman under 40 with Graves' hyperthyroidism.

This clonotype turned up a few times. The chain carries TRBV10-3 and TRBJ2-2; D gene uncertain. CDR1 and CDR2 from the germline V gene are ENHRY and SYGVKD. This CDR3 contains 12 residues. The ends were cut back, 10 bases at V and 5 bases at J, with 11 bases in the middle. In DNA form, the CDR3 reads TGTGCCAGCCATCAAGGGACCGGGGAGCTGTTTTTT. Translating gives CASHQGTGELFF.

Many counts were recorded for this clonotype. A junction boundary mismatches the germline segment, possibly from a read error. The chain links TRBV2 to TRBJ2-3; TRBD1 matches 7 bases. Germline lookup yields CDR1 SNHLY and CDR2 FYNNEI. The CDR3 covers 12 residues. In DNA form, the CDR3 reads TGTGCCAGCACGAGGGGGCCAGATCCGCAGTATTTT. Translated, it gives CASTRGPDPQYF.

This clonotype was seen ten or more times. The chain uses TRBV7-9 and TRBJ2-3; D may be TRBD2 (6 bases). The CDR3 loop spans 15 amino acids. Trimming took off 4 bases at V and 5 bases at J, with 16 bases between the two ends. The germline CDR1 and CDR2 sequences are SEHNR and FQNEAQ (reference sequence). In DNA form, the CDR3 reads TGTGCCAGCAGCTGGGGGACTCGCGCGAGAGATACGCAGTATTTT. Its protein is CASSWGTRARDTQYF.

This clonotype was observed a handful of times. CDR3 nucleotides: TGTGCCAGCAGCCCAACCACCCGACAGGGCGGCACTGAAGCTTTCTTT. It specifies CASSPTTRQGGTEAFF. The chain is built from TRBV13 and TRBJ1-1; 7 bases are shared with TRBD1. Germline CDR1 is PRHDT and CDR2 is FYEKMQ (reference sequence). The CDR3 spans 16 residues. Trimming removed 5 bases from V and 4 bases from J; junction bases left unmatched: 13.

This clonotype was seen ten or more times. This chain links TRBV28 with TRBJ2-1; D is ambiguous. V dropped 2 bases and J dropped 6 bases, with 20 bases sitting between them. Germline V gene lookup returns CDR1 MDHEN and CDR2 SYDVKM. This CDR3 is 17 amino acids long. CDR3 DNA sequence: TGTGCCAGCAGTTTACCGTTTGAGCTACGTTCTGGCAATGAGCAGTTCTTC. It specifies CASSLPFELRSGNEQFF.

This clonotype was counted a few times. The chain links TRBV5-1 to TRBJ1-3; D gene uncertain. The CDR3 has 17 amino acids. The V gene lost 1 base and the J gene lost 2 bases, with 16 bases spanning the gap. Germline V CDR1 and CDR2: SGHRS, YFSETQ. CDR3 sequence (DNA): TGCGCCAGCAGCTTGAAGCCTACTGACGGGACTGGAAACACCATATATTTT. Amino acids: CASSLKPTDGTGNTIYF.

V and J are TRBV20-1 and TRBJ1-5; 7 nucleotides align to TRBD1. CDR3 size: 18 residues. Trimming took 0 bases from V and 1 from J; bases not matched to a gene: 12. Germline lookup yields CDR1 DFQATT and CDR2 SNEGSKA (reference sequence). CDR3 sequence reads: CSARDARGGTGSNQPQHF. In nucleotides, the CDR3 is TGCAGTGCTAGAGATGCTCGAGGGGGCACGGGGAGCAATCAGCCCCAGCATTTT.

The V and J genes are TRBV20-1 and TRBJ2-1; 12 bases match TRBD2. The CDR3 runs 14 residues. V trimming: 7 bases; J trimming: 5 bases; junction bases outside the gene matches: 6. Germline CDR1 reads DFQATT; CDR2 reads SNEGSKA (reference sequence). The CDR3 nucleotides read TGCAGTGTGGGGCTAGCGGGAGGGAACAATGAGCAGTTCTTC. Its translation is CSVGLAGGNNEQFF.

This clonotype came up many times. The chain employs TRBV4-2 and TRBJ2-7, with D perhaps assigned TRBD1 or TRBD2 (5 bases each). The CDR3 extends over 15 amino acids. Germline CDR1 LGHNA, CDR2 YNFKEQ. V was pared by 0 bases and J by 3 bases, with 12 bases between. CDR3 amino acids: CASSQDLAGSYEQYF. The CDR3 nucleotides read TGTGCCAGCAGCCAAGATTTGGCAGGGAGCTACGAGCAGTACTTC.